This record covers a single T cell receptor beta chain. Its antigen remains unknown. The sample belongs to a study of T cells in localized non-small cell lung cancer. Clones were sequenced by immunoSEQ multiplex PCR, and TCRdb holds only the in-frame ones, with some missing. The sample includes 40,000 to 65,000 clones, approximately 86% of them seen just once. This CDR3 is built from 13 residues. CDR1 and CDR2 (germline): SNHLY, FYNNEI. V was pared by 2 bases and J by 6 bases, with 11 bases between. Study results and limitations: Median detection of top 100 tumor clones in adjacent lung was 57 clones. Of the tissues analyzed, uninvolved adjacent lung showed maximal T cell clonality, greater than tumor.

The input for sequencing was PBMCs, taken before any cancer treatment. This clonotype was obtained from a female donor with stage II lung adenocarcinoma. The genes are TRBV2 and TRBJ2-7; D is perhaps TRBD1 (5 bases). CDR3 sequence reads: CASSEFRQSEQYF. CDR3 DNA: TGTGCCAGCAGTGAATTCCGACAGTCCGAGCAGTACTTC. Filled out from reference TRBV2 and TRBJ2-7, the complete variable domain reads EPEVTQTPSHQVTQMGQEVILRCVPISNHLYFYWYRQILGQKVEFLVSFYNNEISEKSEIFDDQFSVERPDGSNFTLKIRSTKLEDSAMYFCASSEFRQSEQYFGPGTRLTVT.